This T cell receptor beta chain was retrieved from a study of tumor and adjacent non-tumor tissue in lung cancer. Whole-study findings and limits: Top 100 clones took a larger repertoire share in normal lung. Significantly higher TCR diversity was found in tumor than normal lung.

TCRbeta libraries were built with three rounds of nested PCR, modified from ARM-PCR. One entry per CDR3 protein results from TCRdb running MiXCR on the multiplex PCR reads. The sample carries roughly 70,000 distinct CDR3 sequences, about two thirds recorded once. The CDR3 is made up of 15 amino acids. Germline V CDR1 and CDR2: MNHEY, SVGEGT. This clonotype has a single count. Its matching antigen is unknown. A read error may be the cause here, since a much bigger clone is one base away. RNA was extracted from bulk tissue without any cell sorting. Distant lung tissue was collected more than 3 cm away from the tumor edge. Between August and November 2014, newly diagnosed, chemotherapy-naive lung cancer patients underwent thoracic surgery in China.

This clonotype was obtained from a woman between 50 and 59 years old with non-small cell lung cancer. Sequenced sample: distant non-tumor lung tissue. The rearrangement uses TRBV6-2 or TRBV6-3 and TRBJ2-1; 11 bases are a match to TRBD2. The CDR3 region has the DNA TGTGCCAGCAGCTATACTAGCGGGAGTTCCCATGAGCAGATCTTC. Translation: CASSYTSGSSHEQIF.